The 25 T cell receptor beta chains reported below all come from one sample, sequenced in a study of shared clonotypes between healthy human individuals. Produced via immunoSEQ multiplex PCR; TCRdb's table is partial and in-frame only. The table records millions of clones, 90% to 95% of them present only once. The source material was naive CD4+ T cells sorted from blood. Subset indicated: CD45RA+ positively selected. The receptors were sampled from a man between 18 and 35 years old in good health.

This clone was detected once. V is TRBV28 and J is TRBJ2-2; possible D gene TRBD2, 5 bases. This CDR3 has 16 amino acids. The V gene's germline CDR1 is MDHEN and CDR2 SYDVKM. V shed 8 bases and J shed 1 base, with 17 bases lying between them. In nucleotides, the CDR3 is TGTGCCAGCCTTTACGGCGGGCGCGAGAACACCGGGGAGCTGTTTTTT. It encodes CASLYGGRENTGELFF.

The rearrangement joins TRBV30 to TRBJ1-4, with 9 nucleotides matching TRBD1. The CDR3 loop spans 14 amino acids. From germline, CDR1 is GTSNPN and CDR2 SVGIG (reference sequence). The V segment lost 5 bases and the J segment 7 bases; nucleotides outside the gene matches: 8. The CDR3 nucleotides are TGTGCCTGGGGGGGACAGGGCGTAGCTGAAAAACTGTTTTTT. Translated: CAWGGQGVAEKLFF.

The J gene is TRBJ1-2, the V gene TRBV7-8, with 7 bases fitting TRBD1. CDR3 length: 17 residues. With 4 bases clipped from V and 0 bases from J, the junction kept 11 bases outside the gene matches. The germline gives CDR1 SGHVS, CDR2 FQNEAQ. The chain's CDR3 is CASSSQGVGATNYGYTF. As DNA, the CDR3 is TGTGCCAGCAGCTCTCAGGGGGTGGGTGCTACTAACTATGGCTACACCTTC.

The V gene is TRBV4-2, the J gene TRBJ1-5; 10 bases are a match to TRBD1. Trimming took 0 bases from V and 6 from J; bases not matched to a gene: 2. This CDR3 contains 15 residues. CDR1 and CDR2 from the germline V gene are LGHNA and YNFKEQ. In nucleotides, the CDR3 is TGTGCCAGCAGCCAAGAGGGACAGGGGCTTCAGCCCCAGCATTTT. It specifies CASSQEGQGLQPQHF.

This clone was recorded only once. The chain employs TRBV5-8 and TRBJ1-2; D ambiguous. The CDR3 is 13 residues long. Trimming took 2 bases from V and 2 from J, leaving 7 bases between them. Germline-derived CDR1 and CDR2 are SGHTS and YDEGEE. CDR3 protein: CASSFTQNYGYTF. For the CDR3, the DNA is TGTGCCAGCAGCTTTACGCAGAACTATGGCTACACCTTC.

Points on this clone: Other DNA sequences in this sample translate to the same CDR3. V and J are TRBV10-1 and TRBJ2-6; possibly TRBD1 or TRBD2 for D (5 bases each). Germline V gene data show CDR1 as WNHNN and CDR2 as SYGVQD (reference sequence). The germline V and J ends were trimmed by 3 bases and 4 bases, with 10 bases remaining between them. The CDR3 length is 15 residues. DNA for the CDR3: TGCGCCAGCAGTGAAGGTGGGACCGGGGCCAACGTCCTGACTTTC. Translated, it gives CASSEGGTGANVLTF.

V gene TRBV6-5 combines with J gene TRBJ1-5, with 7 positions matching TRBD1. The length of the CDR3 is 15 residues. V trimming: 5 bases; J trimming: 0 bases; junction bases outside the gene matches: 4. CDR1 and CDR2 (germline): MNHEY, SVGAGI. CDR3 sequence reads: CASSPRDSSNQPQHF. DNA for the CDR3: TGTGCCAGCAGTCCTAGGGACAGTAGCAATCAGCCCCAGCATTTT.

The genes are TRBV29-1 and TRBJ1-1, with D possibly being TRBD1 (5 bases). From germline, CDR1 is SQVTM and CDR2 ANQGSEA. V was clipped by 4 bases and J by 5 bases, with 14 bases between them. The length of the CDR3 is 13 residues. In DNA form, the CDR3 reads TGCAGCGTTGTTGGGGCAAGGCGAACTGAAGCTTTCTTT. It yields the protein CSVVGARRTEAFF.

The chain has TRBV9 and TRBJ1-5; maybe TRBD1 (6 bases). Trimming shortened V by 5 bases and J by 4 bases, and 16 bases separated the two germline ends. The CDR3 covers 15 residues. The germline V gene has CDR1 SGDLS and CDR2 YYNGEE. The chain's CDR3 is CASSGTGTPNQPQHF. CDR3 nucleotide sequence: TGTGCCAGCAGTGGAACAGGGACCCCTAATCAGCCCCAGCATTTT.

The chain links TRBV11-2 to TRBJ2-5, with 10 nucleotides matching TRBD1. This CDR3 contains 13 residues. Germline V lookup: CDR1 SGHAT, CDR2 FQNNGV. J was trimmed by 10 bases and V by 4 bases; bases with no gene match: 6. The CDR3 region is CASSSDRGRNQYF. The CDR3 coding sequence is TGTGCCAGCAGCTCAGACAGGGGGCGAAACCAGTACTTC.

The genes are TRBV7-9 and TRBJ2-6; D gene ambiguous. CDR3 size: 16 residues. V lost 1 base to trimming and J lost 4 bases, with 11 bases between them. The V gene's germline CDR1 is SEHNR and CDR2 FQNEAQ (reference sequence). The CDR3, as DNA: TGTGCCAGCAGCTTAGTGGTCTCCGCCGGGGCCAACGTCCTGACTTTC. This codes for CASSLVVSAGANVLTF.

This rearrangement joins TRBV25-1 to TRBJ1-4; 11 bases match TRBD1. CDR1 and CDR2 from the germline V gene are MGHDK and SYGVNS. Trimming cost V 4 bases and J 9 bases; bases outside gene matches: 7. CDR3 length: 15 residues. The CDR3 sequence is CASSAPGTGGKKLFF. The DNA for the CDR3 is TGTGCCAGCAGTGCTCCCGGGACAGGGGGGAAAAAACTGTTTTTT.

Details on this clone: Other nucleotide sequences from this sample produce the same CDR3. The chain links TRBV18 to TRBJ1-5; D is uncertain. The CDR3 runs to 13 residues. Trimming removed 4 bases at V and 5 bases at J, with 9 bases between. Germline values: CDR1 KGHSH, CDR2 LQKENI. CDR3 protein: CASSQGPDQPQHF. The CDR3 coding sequence is TGTGCCAGCTCACAGGGCCCCGATCAGCCCCAGCATTTT.

This clone showed up just once. The sample holds other DNA sequences that translate to the same CDR3. The chain recombines TRBV28 with TRBJ1-2, with 8 bases lining up with TRBD1. This CDR3 is built from 12 residues. CDR1 and CDR2 from the germline V gene are MDHEN and SYDVKM. J gave up 8 bases and V 5 bases, and 4 bases lay outside the gene matches. CDR3 DNA sequence: TGTGCCAGCAGTCCAGGGGGCTTGGGCTACACCTTC. Residues: CASSPGGLGYTF.

This clone was counted once. The V call is TRBV10-3, the J call TRBJ1-1; maybe TRBD1 (5 bases). Trimming removed 6 bases at V and 0 bases at J, with 14 bases between. The CDR3 is 15 amino acids. CDR1 ENHRY and CDR2 SYGVKD come from the germline V gene. CDR3 loop: CAIRWTQGMNTEAFF. CDR3 sequence (DNA): TGTGCCATCAGATGGACGCAGGGTATGAACACTGAAGCTTTCTTT.

About this clone itself: This same CDR3 is encoded by further DNA sequences in the sample. The V and J genes are TRBV7-2 and TRBJ2-3; no definite D call. CDR1 and CDR2 from the germline V gene are SGHTA and FQGNSA. The V end was cut by 5 bases, the J end by 1 base, with 10 bases between. This CDR3 is built from 14 residues. CDR3 nucleotide sequence: TGTGCCAGCAGCCCCCCACCCGGCACAGATACGCAGTATTTT. Translation: CASSPPPGTDTQYF.

The chain carries TRBV6-1 and TRBJ2-3; 9 bases line up with TRBD2. After removal of 8 bases from V and 2 bases from J, the junction contained 5 bases not matched to a gene. The germline V gene has CDR1 MNHNS and CDR2 SASEGT. The CDR3 spans 14 residues. The CDR3 spells CASPSGALTDTQYF. The DNA for the CDR3 is TGTGCCAGCCCTAGCGGGGCACTCACAGATACGCAGTATTTT.

The gene calls are TRBV6-5 and TRBJ2-5, with D possibly TRBD1 on 6 matching bases. The CDR3 loop spans 15 amino acids. Trimming pared 0 bases from V and 5 bases from J, leaving 13 bases between. Germline CDR1 MNHEY, CDR2 SVGAGI. DNA for the CDR3: TGTGCCAGCAGTTACTCCTCCCAGGGGCTGGAGACCCAGTACTTC. It encodes CASSYSSQGLETQYF.

This sequence joins TRBV11-3 and TRBJ2-2; the D gene is possibly TRBD1 (6 bases). Trimming shortened V by 5 bases and J by 12 bases, and 13 bases separated the two germline ends. Germline values: CDR1 SGHNT, CDR2 YENEEA. The length of the CDR3 is 12 residues. CDR3 loop: CASSKRGTKLFF. Written as DNA, the CDR3 is TGTGCCAGCAGCAAGAGGGGGACGAAGCTGTTTTTT. Filled out from reference TRBV11-3 and TRBJ2-2, the complete variable domain reads EAGVVQSPRYKIIEKKQPVAFWCNPISGHNTLYWYLQNLGQGPELLIRYENEEAVDDSQLPKDRFSAERLKGVDSTLKIQPAELGDSAVYLCASSKRGTKLFFGEGSRLTVL.

The chain links TRBV4-3 to TRBJ2-5, with 15 nucleotides matching TRBD2. V was clipped by 4 bases and J by 1 base; unmatched bases: 4. This CDR3 contains 17 residues. CDR1 LGHNA and CDR2 YSLEER come from the germline V gene. The CDR3 loop is CASSPGTSGGFQETQYF. DNA of the CDR3: TGCGCCAGCAGCCCCGGGACTAGCGGGGGGTTCCAAGAGACCCAGTACTTC.

The V gene is TRBV30, the J gene TRBJ2-5; no clear D gene. V was shortened by 6 bases and J by 2 bases, with 10 bases between the two germline ends. Germline CDR1 and CDR2: GTSNPN and SVGIG (reference sequence). The CDR3 runs to 12 residues. The CDR3: CACNPPQETQYF. The CDR3 nucleotides read TGTGCCTGCAACCCCCCTCAAGAGACCCAGTACTTC.

The chain carries TRBV10-1 and TRBJ2-1, with D possibly called TRBD1 or TRBD2 (5 bases each). Trimming took off 4 bases at V and 6 bases at J, with 16 bases between the two ends. CDR3 length equals 15 residues. Per the germline V gene, CDR1 is WNHNN and CDR2 is SYGVQD (reference sequence). The CDR3 DNA reads as TGCGCCAGCAGTGCTAAGGGGCTGGCGGGCAATGAGCAGTTCTTC. Its protein product is CASSAKGLAGNEQFF.

The chain employs TRBV7-2 and TRBJ2-7; possibly TRBD1 for D (7 bases). Germline V lookup: CDR1 SGHTA, CDR2 FQGNSA. Trimming removed 4 bases at V and 6 bases at J, with 16 bases between. CDR3 length equals 14 residues. In DNA, the CDR3 is TGTGCCAGCAGCTCACCCCGACAGGGACTCGAGCAGTACTTC. It is translated as CASSSPRQGLEQYF.

The chain employs TRBV5-4 and TRBJ2-7; the D is unclear. V was clipped by 4 bases and J by 0 bases, with 11 bases between them. Germline CDR1 reads SGHNT; CDR2 reads YYREEE (reference sequence). This CDR3 is built from 14 residues. This CDR3 is CASSPERNSYEQYF. The CDR3 coding sequence is TGTGCCAGCAGCCCAGAGCGCAACTCCTACGAGCAGTACTTC. The entire variable domain, with the rest obtained from reference TRBV5-4 and TRBJ2-7, is as follows: ETGVTQSPTHLIKTRGQQVTLRCSSQSGHNTVSWYQQALGQGPQFIFQYYREEENGRGNFPPRFSGLQFPNYSSELNVNALELDDSALYLCASSPERNSYEQYFGPGTRLTVT.

The chain couples TRBV4-1 to TRBJ1-1, with D possibly being TRBD1 (5 bases). Germline V CDR1 and CDR2: MGHRA, YSYEKL. This CDR3 has 16 residues. Trimming pared 4 bases from V and 1 base from J, leaving 16 bases between. CDR3 sequence (DNA): TGCGCCAGCAGCCCGCCCCTTTGGGGGTGGAACACTGAAGCTTTCTTT. Translation gives CASSPPLWGWNTEAFF.